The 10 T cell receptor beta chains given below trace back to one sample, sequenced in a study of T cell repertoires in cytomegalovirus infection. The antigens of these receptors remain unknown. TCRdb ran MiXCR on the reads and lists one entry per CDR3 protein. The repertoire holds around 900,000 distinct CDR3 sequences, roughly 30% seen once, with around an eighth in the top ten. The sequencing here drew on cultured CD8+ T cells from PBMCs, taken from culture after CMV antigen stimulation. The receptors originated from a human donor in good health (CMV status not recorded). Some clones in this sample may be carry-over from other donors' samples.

The CDR3 nucleotides are TGCGCCAGCAGCCAAGTTGAGCGGGGGGACTACGAGCAGTACTTC. This translates into CASSQVERGDYEQYF. The chain employs TRBV4-1 and TRBJ2-7; 9 bases are shared with TRBD2. Germline CDR1 and CDR2: MGHRA and YSYEKL. The CDR3 consists of 15 residues. J gave up 3 bases and V 1 base, and 4 bases lay outside the gene matches.

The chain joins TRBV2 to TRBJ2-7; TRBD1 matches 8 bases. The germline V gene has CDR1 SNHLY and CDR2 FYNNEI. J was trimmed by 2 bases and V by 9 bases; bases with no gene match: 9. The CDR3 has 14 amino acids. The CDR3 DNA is TGTGCCAGTGAACCGGACAGGGCCACCTACGAGCAGTACGTC. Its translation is CASEPDRATYEQYV.

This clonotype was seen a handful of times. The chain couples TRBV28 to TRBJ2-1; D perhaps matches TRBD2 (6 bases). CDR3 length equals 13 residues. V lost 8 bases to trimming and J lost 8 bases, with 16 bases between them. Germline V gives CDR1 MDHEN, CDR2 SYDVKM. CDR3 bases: TGTGCCAGCCGGGAGCACGCTTACGATGAGCAGTTCTTC. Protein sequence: CASREHAYDEQFF. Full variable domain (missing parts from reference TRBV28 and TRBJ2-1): DVKVTQSSRYLVKRTGEKVFLECVQDMDHENMFWYRQDPGLGLRLIYFSYDVKMKEKGDIPEGYSVSREKKERFSLILESASTNQTSMYLCASREHAYDEQFFGPGTRLTVL.

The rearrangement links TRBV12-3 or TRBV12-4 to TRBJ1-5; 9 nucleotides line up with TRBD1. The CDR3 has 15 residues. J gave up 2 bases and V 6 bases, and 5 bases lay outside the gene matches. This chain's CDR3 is CASSRTGVGNQPQHF. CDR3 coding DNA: TGTGCCAGCAGCCGGACAGGGGTTGGCAATCAGCCCCAGCATTTT.

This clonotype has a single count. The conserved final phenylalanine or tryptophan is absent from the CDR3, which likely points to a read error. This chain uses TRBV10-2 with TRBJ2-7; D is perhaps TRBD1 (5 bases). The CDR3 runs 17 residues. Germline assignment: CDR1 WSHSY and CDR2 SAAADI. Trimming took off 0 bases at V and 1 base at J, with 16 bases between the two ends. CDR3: CASSESTLAGKSYEQYS. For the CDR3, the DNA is TGCGCCAGCAGTGAGTCGACTCTCGCAGGGAAGTCCTACGAGCAGTACTCC.

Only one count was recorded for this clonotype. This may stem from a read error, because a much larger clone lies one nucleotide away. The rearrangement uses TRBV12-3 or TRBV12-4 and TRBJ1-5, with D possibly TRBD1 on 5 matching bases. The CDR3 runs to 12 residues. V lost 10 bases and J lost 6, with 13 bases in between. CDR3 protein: CANTSGSQPQHF. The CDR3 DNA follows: TGTGCCAACACATCAGGGAGTCAGCCCCAGCATTTT.

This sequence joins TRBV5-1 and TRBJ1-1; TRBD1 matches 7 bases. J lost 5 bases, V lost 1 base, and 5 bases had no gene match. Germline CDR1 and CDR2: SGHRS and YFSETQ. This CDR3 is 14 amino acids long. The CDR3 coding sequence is TGCGCCAGCAGCTTGAACAGGGGCGTTACTGAAGCTTTCTTT. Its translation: CASSLNRGVTEAFF.

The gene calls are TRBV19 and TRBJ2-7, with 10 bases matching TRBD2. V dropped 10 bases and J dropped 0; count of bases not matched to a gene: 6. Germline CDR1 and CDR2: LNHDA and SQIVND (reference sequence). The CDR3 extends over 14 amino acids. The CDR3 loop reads CATVAGGGSYEQYF. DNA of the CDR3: TGTGCCACCGTAGCGGGGGGCGGCTCCTACGAGCAGTACTTC.

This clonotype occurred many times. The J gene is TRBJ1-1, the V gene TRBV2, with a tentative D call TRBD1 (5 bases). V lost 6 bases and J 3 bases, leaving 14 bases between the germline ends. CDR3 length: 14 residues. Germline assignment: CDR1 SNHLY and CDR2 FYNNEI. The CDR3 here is CASRVDTSDTEAFF. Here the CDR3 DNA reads TGTGCCAGCAGGGTGGACACATCGGACACTGAAGCTTTCTTT. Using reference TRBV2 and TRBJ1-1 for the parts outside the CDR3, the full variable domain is EPEVTQTPSHQVTQMGQEVILRCVPISNHLYFYWYRQILGQKVEFLVSFYNNEISEKSEIFDDQFSVERPDGSNFTLKIRSTKLEDSAMYFCASRVDTSDTEAFFGQGTRLTVV.

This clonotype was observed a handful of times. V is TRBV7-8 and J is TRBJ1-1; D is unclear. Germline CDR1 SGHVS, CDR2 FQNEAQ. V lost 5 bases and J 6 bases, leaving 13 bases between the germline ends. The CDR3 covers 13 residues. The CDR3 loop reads CASSPSLVSEAFF. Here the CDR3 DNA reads TGTGCCAGCAGCCCGTCCTTAGTCTCTGAAGCTTTCTTT.